Listed below are T cell receptor beta chains from one sample, sequenced in a study of blood T cell repertoires in COVID-19. Some clones are missing from TCRdb's copy, which holds only in-frame ones; the method was immunoSEQ multiplex PCR. The sample shows 180,000 or so clones, over 80% of them seen only once. Material for sequencing was peripheral blood. These TCRs come from a woman aged 50 to 60 with acute or convalescent COVID-19. Both conserved end residues are part of each CDR3. Each record gives: clone size, J gene, V gene, CDR3 length, CDR3 protein. Clone size is given for some rows only: seen once, a few or many times, or a class if the clone is expanded.

size: .
J: TRBJ2-7
V: TRBV5-1
length: 13
CDR3: CASSLDMSYEQYF

size: .
J: TRBJ1-1
V: TRBV19
length: 16
CDR3: CASSPLGDRENTEAFF

size: many
J: TRBJ1-1
V: TRBV6-2/TRBV6-3
length: 16
CDR3: CASSRDRPLYNTEAFF

size: .
J: TRBJ1-1
V: TRBV6-5
length: 14
CDR3: CASSLRVGATEAFF

size: few
J: TRBJ2-7
V: TRBV6-1
length: 13
CDR3: CASSENRGYEQYF

size: .
J: TRBJ1-1
V: TRBV6-2/TRBV6-3
length: 11
CDR3: CASSSRVEAFF

size: few
J: TRBJ1-3
V: TRBV6-6
length: 13
CDR3: CASSYSSGNTIYF

size: .
J: TRBJ2-1
V: TRBV7-2
length: 18
CDR3: CASSLVGSGRRKGQEQFF

size: medium-sized
J: TRBJ2-7
V: TRBV14
length: 15
CDR3: CASSLAGTYSYEQYF

size: .
J: TRBJ1-2
V: TRBV9
length: 15
CDR3: CASSARGQGNYGYTF

size: .
J: TRBJ2-3
V: TRBV5-1
length: 15
CDR3: CASSSGQGARDTQYF

size: .
J: TRBJ2-3
V: TRBV7-6
length: 15
CDR3: CASSLIPTSTDTQYF

size: .
J: TRBJ1-5
V: TRBV12-3/TRBV12-4
length: 13
CDR3: CASSGGAGQPQHF

size: .
J: TRBJ2-5
V: TRBV19
length: 13
CDR3: CASSPDREETQYF

size: .
J: TRBJ2-1
V: TRBV4-3
length: 15
CDR3: CASSVSGSNYNEQFF

size: few
J: TRBJ1-1
V: TRBV6-6
length: 15
CDR3: CASSSQTAMNTEAFF

size: .
J: TRBJ2-1
V: TRBV19
length: 13
CDR3: CASSFGQGSEQFF

size: .
J: TRBJ1-1
V: TRBV19
length: 16
CDR3: CASSKATGGLNTEAFF

size: .
J: TRBJ1-4
V: TRBV2
length: 15
CDR3: CASSDPGQSNEKLFF

size: .
J: TRBJ2-2
V: TRBV21-1
length: 16
CDR3: CASSKRVCGLTGELFF

size: few
J: TRBJ1-2
V: TRBV19
length: 17
CDR3: CASSIRLPGQLTYGYTF

size: once
J: TRBJ2-7
V: TRBV10-2
length: 12
CDR3: CASSRSGYEQYF

size: once
J: TRBJ2-2
V: TRBV18
length: 14
CDR3: CASSIGGSPGELFF

size: .
J: TRBJ1-3
V: TRBV7-2
length: 15
CDR3: CASSLEAGDGNTIYF

size: once
J: TRBJ1-1
V: TRBV9
length: 14
CDR3: CASSPRGGGTEAFF

size: few
J: TRBJ2-1
V: TRBV18
length: 15
CDR3: CASSPEVAFDNEQFF

size: .
J: TRBJ2-3
V: TRBV13
length: 20
CDR3: CASSLASTSGGSLSTDTQYF

size: .
J: TRBJ2-3
V: TRBV19
length: 13
CDR3: CASSGTREDTQYF

size: .
J: TRBJ1-1
V: TRBV6-5
length: 13
CDR3: CASSKTVNTEAFF

size: .
J: TRBJ2-7
V: TRBV11-3
length: 11
CDR3: CASSPSYEQYF

size: .
J: TRBJ2-5
V: TRBV24-1
length: 12
CDR3: CARGGDQETQYF

size: .
J: TRBJ2-1
V: TRBV19
length: 18
CDR3: CASSIVLGGLAGYNEQFF

size: .
J: TRBJ2-7
V: TRBV5-4
length: 14
CDR3: CASSLDRAENEQYF

size: .
J: TRBJ2-3
V: TRBV11-2
length: 15
CDR3: CASSLGRATSGAQYF

size: .
J: TRBJ2-3
V: TRBV11-3
length: 15
CDR3: CASSFTSGGTDTQYF

size: .
J: TRBJ1-1
V: TRBV6-5
length: 15
CDR3: CASSSITGGRTEAFF

size: .
J: TRBJ1-5
V: TRBV10-3
length: 14
CDR3: CAISEVTGNQPQHF

size: .
J: TRBJ2-2
V: TRBV24-1
length: 15
CDR3: CATSDVTVSHGELFF

size: .
J: TRBJ2-7
V: TRBV20-1
length: 13
CDR3: CSASQIADYEQYF

size: .
J: TRBJ2-2
V: TRBV5-1
length: 14
CDR3: CASSQVTFTGELFF

size: .
J: TRBJ1-4
V: TRBV3-1/TRBV3-2
length: 14
CDR3: CASSEDRGNEKLFF